The rows below give T cell receptor beta chains drawn from one sample of a study of blood T cell repertoires in COVID-19. The data were produced by immunoSEQ multiplex PCR, yet TCRdb's version contains in-frame clones alone and is incomplete. The sample holds 150,000 to 200,000 clones, roughly 82% seen once. The sample consisted of peripheral blood. All receptors derive from a woman between 40 and 55 years old with COVID-19, enrolled during active disease. Both conserved end residues are part of each CDR3. Fields, in order: V gene, clone size, D gene, J gene, CDR3 DNA, CDR3 protein. The D gene is left open where the match is weak. Size values are once, few and many counts, or a class for expanded clones, and some rows have none.

TRBV20-1	few	TRBD2	TRBJ2-3	TGCAGTGCTAGTTCTAGCGGGGGGCCCACCGCCCCTACAGATACGCAGTATTTT	CSASSSGGPTAPTDTQYF
TRBV19	-	-	TRBJ2-1	TGTGCCAGTACCGCGGGCCGGGGGTACAATGAGCAGTTCTTC	CASTAGRGYNEQFF
TRBV4-2	-	TRBD1	TRBJ1-2	TGTGCCAGCAGCCAAGGATCAGGGGGGACCTATGGCTACACCTTC	CASSQGSGGTYGYTF
TRBV24-1	once	-	TRBJ2-3	TGTGCCACCAGTGAGGCTAGCGTGGTAGATACGCAGTATTTT	CATSEASVVDTQYF
TRBV28	once	TRBD2	TRBJ2-1	TGTGCCCTTACCAGCGGGAGAGGTCGGGAGCAGTTCTTC	CALTSGRGREQFF
TRBV28	-	TRBD1	TRBJ1-2	TGTGCCAGCCTCACAGGGGGCGCTTATGGCTACACCTTC	CASLTGGAYGYTF
TRBV3-1/TRBV3-2	-	-	TRBJ1-2	TGTGCCAGCAGCCAAGCCTCGGACAGCTATGGCTACACCTTC	CASSQASDSYGYTF
TRBV10-2	few	TRBD2	TRBJ2-2	TGCGCCAGCAGTTGGGGACTAGCGGGGGATGGGACCGGGGAGCTGTTTTTT	CASSWGLAGDGTGELFF
TRBV5-1	-	TRBD1	TRBJ1-3	TGCGCCAGCAGCTCCCTACAGGGGGCATCTGGAAACACCATATATTTT	CASSSLQGASGNTIYF
TRBV2	few	TRBD2	TRBJ2-7	TGTGCCAGCAGTCGGACTAGCGGGAGGGCCTACGAGCAGTACTTC	CASSRTSGRAYEQYF
TRBV5-5	few	-	TRBJ1-1	TGTGCCAGCAGCTTGTGGGCAGGGGACACTGAAGCTTTCTTT	CASSLWAGDTEAFF
TRBV9	-	TRBD2	TRBJ2-3	TGTGCCAGCAGCAGACAGTGGCGGGAGCCCACAGATACGCAGTATTTT	CASSRQWREPTDTQYF
TRBV28	-	TRBD2	TRBJ2-1	TGTGCCAGCAGTTTAGCTCCAGCGGGAGGGGACAATGAGCAGTTCTTC	CASSLAPAGGDNEQFF
TRBV18	once	-	TRBJ1-2	TGTGCCAGCTCACCAGACAGAGAAAGGTCCTATGGCTACACCTTC	CASSPDRERSYGYTF
TRBV29-1	-	TRBD2	TRBJ2-1	TGCAGCGCCGACACCATGAGCGGGAGTACTTTCTTC	CSADTMSGSTFF
TRBV30	-	-	TRBJ2-3	TGTGCCTCGAGTAGCGAGGGGGGGACGCAGTATTTT	CASSSEGGTQYF
TRBV7-8	-	-	TRBJ1-1	TGTGCCAGCAAGTACAGGGCCCCTAACACTGAAGCTTTCTTT	CASKYRAPNTEAFF
TRBV5-5	-	-	TRBJ1-1	TGTGCCAGCAGCTTGGGGTTTCGAACGGGGGCTTTCTTT	CASSLGFRTGAFF
TRBV19	-	-	TRBJ1-5	TGTGCCAGTAGGATACCTGGGGGGGCAGGCAATCAGCCCCAGCATTTT	CASRIPGGAGNQPQHF
TRBV7-8	-	-	TRBJ2-3	TGTGCCAGCAGCTTAGTTTATGCGGAGACTAGGAGCACAGATACGCAGTATTTT	CASSLVYAETRSTDTQYF
TRBV29-1	-	-	TRBJ2-7	TGCAGCCCTCCGGGACACCCATCCTACGAGCAGTACTTC	CSPPGHPSYEQYF
TRBV30	-	-	TRBJ2-1	TGTGCCTGGAGTGGGATGGGGGCACGCAATGAGCAGTTCTTC	CAWSGMGARNEQFF
TRBV6-2/TRBV6-3	-	-	TRBJ2-2	TGTGCCAGCAGTTACTTCGCGGCGAACACCGGGGAGCTGTTTTTT	CASSYFAANTGELFF
TRBV29-1	-	TRBD2	TRBJ2-1	TGCAGCGTTGAAGTGACTAGCGGGAGAATTGAGCAGTTCTTC	CSVEVTSGRIEQFF
TRBV5-1	-	TRBD1	TRBJ1-2	TGCGCCAGCAGCTCCACTCTCGGGCAGGGGGCAGTTAGTGGCTACACCTTC	CASSSTLGQGAVSGYTF
TRBV9	-	TRBD1	TRBJ2-7	TGTGCCAGCAGCGGCAGACACGGGACAGGGCTGCCCCCGAAACCTTACGAGCAGTACTTC	CASSGRHGTGLPPKPYEQYF
TRBV11-1	-	-	TRBJ2-1	TGTGCCAGCAGCTGGGCCGTTATTGGTTCCTACAATGAGCAGTTCTTC	CASSWAVIGSYNEQFF
TRBV15	few	-	TRBJ1-1	TGTGCCACCAGCAGAGATCGTACGGGTTTCACTGAAGCTTTCTTT	CATSRDRTGFTEAFF
TRBV7-9	-	-	TRBJ2-1	TGTGCCAGCAGCCCTACTAGCAGCAATGAGCAGTTCTTC	CASSPTSSNEQFF
TRBV27	-	TRBD1	TRBJ2-7	TGTGCCAGCAGTTCCGCCTTGACAGGGGTGTGGAACGAGCAGTACTTC	CASSSALTGVWNEQYF
TRBV13	-	TRBD1	TRBJ2-7	TGTGCCAGCAGCCCTCCCCCCGGACAGGGCTCCTACGAGCAGTACTTC	CASSPPPGQGSYEQYF
TRBV9	-	TRBD1	TRBJ1-4	TGTGCCAGCAGCGTAGAGTTAGGGGGCCACCTAACAACGGCGCCTTTGGGTTCAAAACTGTTTTTT	CASSVELGGHLTTAPLGSKLFF
TRBV18	-	TRBD2	TRBJ2-1	TGTGCCAGCTCACCCAACCCTAGCGGATCTTACAATGAGCAGTTCTTC	CASSPNPSGSYNEQFF
TRBV15	-	TRBD1	TRBJ2-1	TGTGCCACCAGCAGAGATCTATACAGGGGGACCGCGACTGAATACAATGAGCAGTTCTTC	CATSRDLYRGTATEYNEQFF
TRBV9	-	TRBD1	TRBJ2-3	TGTGCCAGCAGCGGACAGGGAGATACGCAGTATTTT	CASSGQGDTQYF
TRBV12-5	-	-	TRBJ2-2	TGTGCTAGTGGTTTGGTAGGCGCAGGGACCGGGGAGCTGTTTTTT	CASGLVGAGTGELFF
TRBV7-9	-	-	TRBJ2-1	TGTGCCAGCAGCCACGGAGTGGATGAGCAGTTCTTC	CASSHGVDEQFF